This T cell receptor beta chain comes out of a study of shared clonotypes between healthy human individuals. About the research overall: CD4 naive and CD4 memory each took three plates per donor, while CD8 naive took two and CD8 memory one.

General study results and limits: Generally, naive subsets came out with larger estimated richness than memory subsets.

V was clipped by 2 bases and J by 0 bases, with 9 bases between them. CDR1 is GTSNPN and CDR2 is SVGIG in the germline V gene (reference sequence). This CDR3 has 14 residues. In the sorted-subset replicate PCRs, around 0.2 ug DNA, some 30,000 T cell genomes, was used. How the authors handled the data: In the immunoSEQ data, sequences were junction-only and lacked quality scores, so filtering differed. Libraries were prepared by immunoSEQ multiplex PCR; TCRdb keeps only in-frame clonotypes and omits some of them. That table gives V, J and clone size, and the DNA gave D and trimming. The sample carries roughly 2,300,000 clones, less than 95% recorded once. Regarding this clone: Antigen: not known.

The source of this sequence is a young man in good health. Some clones in this sample may be carry-over from other donors' samples. Input material: naive CD4+ T cells from PBMCs. Subset indicated: CD45RA+ positively selected. The gene calls are TRBV30 and TRBJ2-3, with D tentatively TRBD1 or TRBD2 (6 bases each). CDR3 in amino acids: CAWSTGASTDTQYF. In nucleotides, the CDR3 is TGTGCCTGGAGTACGGGGGCTAGCACAGATACGCAGTATTTT. The variable domain in full, with the rest retrieved from reference TRBV30 and TRBJ2-3, is SQTIHQWPATLVQPVGSPLSLECTVEGTSNPNLYWYRQAAGRGLQLLFYSVGIGQISSEVPQNLSASRPQDRQFILSSKKLLLSDSGFYLCAWSTGASTDTQYFGPGTRLTVL.